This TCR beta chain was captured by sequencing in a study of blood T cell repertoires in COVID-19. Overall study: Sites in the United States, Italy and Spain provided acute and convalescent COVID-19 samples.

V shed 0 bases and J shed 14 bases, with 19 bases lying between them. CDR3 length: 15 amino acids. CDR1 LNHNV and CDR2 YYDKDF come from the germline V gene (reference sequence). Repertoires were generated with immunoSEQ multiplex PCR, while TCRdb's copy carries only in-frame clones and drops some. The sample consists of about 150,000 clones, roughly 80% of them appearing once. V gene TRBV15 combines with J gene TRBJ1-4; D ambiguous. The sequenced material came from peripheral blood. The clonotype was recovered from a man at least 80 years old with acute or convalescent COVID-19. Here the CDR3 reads CATSRDRSRTGKLFF. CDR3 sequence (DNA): TGTGCCACCAGCAGAGATCGTAGCCGAACGGGGAAGCTGTTTTTT.